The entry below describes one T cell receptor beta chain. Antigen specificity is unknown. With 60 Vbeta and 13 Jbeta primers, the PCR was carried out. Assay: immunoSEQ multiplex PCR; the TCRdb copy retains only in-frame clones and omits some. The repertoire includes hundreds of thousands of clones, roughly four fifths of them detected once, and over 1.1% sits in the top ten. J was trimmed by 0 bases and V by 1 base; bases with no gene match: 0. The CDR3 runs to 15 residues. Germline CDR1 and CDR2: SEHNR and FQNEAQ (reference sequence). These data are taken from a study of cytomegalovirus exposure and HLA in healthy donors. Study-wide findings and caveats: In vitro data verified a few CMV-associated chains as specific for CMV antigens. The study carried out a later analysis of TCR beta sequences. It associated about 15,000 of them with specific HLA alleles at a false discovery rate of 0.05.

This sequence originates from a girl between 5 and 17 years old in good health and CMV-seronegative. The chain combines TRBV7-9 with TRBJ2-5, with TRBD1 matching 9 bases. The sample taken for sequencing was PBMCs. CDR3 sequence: CASSLGDRDQETQYF. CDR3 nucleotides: TGTGCCAGCAGCTTAGGGGACAGGGACCAAGAGACCCAGTACTTC.